Given below is one TCR beta chain in context. Its target is not known. This entry is derived from a study of T-cell reconstitution after alpha-beta-depleted transplantation in children. Study-level findings and limits: Expanded graft clones, several hundred of them, were reportedly the source of alpha-beta T cells about two months after transplant.

Preparing the TCRbeta library involved the use of unique molecular identifiers. TCRdb called the PCR reads again in MiXCR, with one record for every CDR3 protein. This sample has 98,000 or so distinct CDR3 sequences, with roughly 6.1% found just once. From germline, CDR1 is MDHEN and CDR2 SYDVKM. The V gene lost 4 bases and the J gene lost 2 bases, with 15 bases spanning the gap. The CDR3 is made up of 17 amino acids. V usage is TRBV28 and J usage is TRBJ1-6; perhaps TRBD1 as D (6 bases). The origin of this receptor is a male patient aged 2 to 10 who had a stem cell transplant for acute lymphoblastic leukemia, so the T cells may come from the graft donor. Sequences were derived from PBMCs, mostly from graft donor cells, sampled 360 days after TCRalphabeta/CD19-depleted stem cell transplant. CDR3 DNA sequence: TGTGCCAGCAGTTCCGTGAAGACAGGTCCCTATAATTCACCCCTCCACTTT. It yields the protein CASSSVKTGPYNSPLHF. The variable domain in full, completed from reference TRBV28 and TRBJ1-6, reads DVKVTQSSRYLVKRTGEKVFLECVQDMDHENMFWYRQDPGLGLRLIYFSYDVKMKEKGDIPEGYSVSREKKERFSLILESASTNQTSMYLCASSSVKTGPYNSPLHFGNGTRLTVT.